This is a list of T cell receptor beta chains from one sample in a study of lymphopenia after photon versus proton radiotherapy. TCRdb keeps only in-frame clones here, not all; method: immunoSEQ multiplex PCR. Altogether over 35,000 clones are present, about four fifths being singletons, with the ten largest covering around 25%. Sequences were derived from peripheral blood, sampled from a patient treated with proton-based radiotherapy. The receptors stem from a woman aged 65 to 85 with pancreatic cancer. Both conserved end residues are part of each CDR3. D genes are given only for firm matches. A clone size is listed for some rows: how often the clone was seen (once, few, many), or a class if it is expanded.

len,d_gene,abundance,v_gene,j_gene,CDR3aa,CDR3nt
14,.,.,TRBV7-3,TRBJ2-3,CASSRFSEGDTQYF,TGTGCCAGCAGCCGATTTAGTGAGGGAGATACGCAGTATTTT
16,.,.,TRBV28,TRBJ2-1,CASSSAGAGVDNEQFF,TGTGCCAGCAGCAGCGCAGGGGCGGGAGTAGACAATGAGCAGTTCTTC
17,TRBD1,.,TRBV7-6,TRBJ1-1,CASSLDPGGTMNTEAFF,TGTGCCAGCAGCTTAGACCCAGGGGGAACCATGAACACTGAAGCTTTCTTT
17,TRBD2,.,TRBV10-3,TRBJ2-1,CAISEGTSGVWGNEQFF,TGTGCCATCAGTGAGGGAACTAGCGGGGTCTGGGGCAATGAGCAGTTCTTC
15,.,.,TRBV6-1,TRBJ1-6,CASTTAQVYNSPLHF,TGTGCCAGCACCACAGCACAGGTTTATAATTCACCCCTCCACTTT
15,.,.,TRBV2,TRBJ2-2,CASSVNAANTGELFF,TGTGCCAGCAGTGTTAACGCAGCGAACACCGGGGAGCTGTTTTTT
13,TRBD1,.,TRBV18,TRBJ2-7,CASRGQGPYEQYF,TGTGCCAGCCGGGGACAGGGACCCTACGAGCAGTACTTC
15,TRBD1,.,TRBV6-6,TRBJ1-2,CASSSPGQGTYGYTF,TGTGCCAGCAGTTCGCCGGGACAGGGGACCTATGGCTACACCTTC
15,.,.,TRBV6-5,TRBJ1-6,CASSPAVADNSPLHF,TGTGCCAGCAGTCCCGCAGTCGCCGATAATTCACCCCTCCACTTT
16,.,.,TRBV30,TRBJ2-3,CAWSDQGRLMADTQYF,TGTGCCTGGAGCGACCAGGGCCGGTTGATGGCAGATACGCAGTATTTT
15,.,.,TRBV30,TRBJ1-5,CAWSQSMGVDQPQHF,TGTGCCTGGAGTCAGTCGATGGGGGTGGATCAGCCCCAGCATTTT
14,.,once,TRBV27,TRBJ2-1,CASSFGPAVNEQFF,TGTGCCAGCAGTTTTGGGCCAGCGGTCAATGAGCAGTTCTTC
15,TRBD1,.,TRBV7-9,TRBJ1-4,CASSFPGGGQEKLFF,TGTGCCAGCAGCTTCCCAGGGGGCGGACAGGAAAAACTGTTTTTT
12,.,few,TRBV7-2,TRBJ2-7,CASSRDFGEQYF,TGTGCCAGCAGCCGCGACTTCGGAGAGCAGTACTTC
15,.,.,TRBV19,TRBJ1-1,CASNRGRTLNTEAFF,TGTGCCAGTAATCGGGGCAGAACACTGAACACTGAAGCTTTCTTT
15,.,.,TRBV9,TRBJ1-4,CASSVADGTGEKLFF,TGTGCCAGCAGCGTAGCGGACGGGACGGGGGAAAAACTGTTTTTT
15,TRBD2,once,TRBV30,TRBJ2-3,CAWGSLATITDTQYF,TGTGCCTGGGGTTCACTAGCGACTATCACAGATACGCAGTATTTT
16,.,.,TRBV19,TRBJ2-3,CASRHITGGAKDTQYF,TGTGCCAGTAGACACATTACAGGTGGAGCAAAGGATACGCAGTATTTT
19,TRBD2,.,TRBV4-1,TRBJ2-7,CASSFKLAGGSTVDYEQYF,TGCGCCAGCAGCTTTAAACTAGCGGGAGGATCAACCGTTGACTACGAGCAGTACTTC
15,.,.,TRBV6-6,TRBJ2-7,CASSYNPPMLYEQYF,TGTGCCAGCAGTTACAACCCCCCTATGCTTTACGAGCAGTACTTC
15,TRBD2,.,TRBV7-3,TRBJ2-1,CASSLTSSGSNEQFF,TGTGCCAGCAGCTTAACCTCTAGCGGGAGTAATGAGCAGTTCTTC
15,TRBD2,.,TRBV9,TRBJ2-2,CASSVLAANTGELFF,TGTGCCAGCAGCGTTCTAGCGGCGAACACCGGGGAGCTGTTTTTT
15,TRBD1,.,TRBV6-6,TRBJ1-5,CASSYSGTANQPQHF,TGTGCCAGCAGTTACTCCGGGACAGCGAATCAGCCCCAGCATTTT
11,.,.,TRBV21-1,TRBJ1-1,CASNGGVEAFF,TGTGCCAGCAACGGGGGAGTTGAAGCTTTCTTT
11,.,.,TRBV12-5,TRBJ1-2,CASGLYYGYTF,TGTGCTAGTGGTTTGTATTATGGCTACACCTTC
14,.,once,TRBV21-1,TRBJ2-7,CASSARQGEYEQYF,TGTGCCAGCAGCGCCCGACAGGGAGAGTACGAGCAGTACTTC
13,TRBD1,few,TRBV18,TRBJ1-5,CASSPDRVEPQHF,TGTGCCAGCTCACCCGACAGGGTCGAACCCCAGCATTTT